This T cell receptor (beta chain) was sequenced in a study of beta chain features in type 1 diabetes. In germline, CDR1 is SGHRS, CDR2 YFSETQ. The ends lost 3 bases at V and 4 bases at J; junction bases unmatched: 6. The CDR3 extends over 14 amino acids. The isolated RNA, all of it, was reverse transcribed, so expressed TCRB transcripts were what got sequenced. The repertoire was sequenced with immunoSEQ multiplex PCR; TCRdb's copy has only in-frame clones and lacks some. The repertoire holds approximately 250,000 clones, 11% to 15% seen once, with roughly 0.028% in the top ten. The chain has TRBV5-1 and TRBJ1-2; 7 bases are shared with TRBD1. The material sequenced was naive CD4+ T cells from blood. The TCR originated in a woman between 40 and 55 years old in good health. In nucleotides, the CDR3 is TGCGCCAGCAGCTCGATACAGGGGATCTATGGCTACACCTTC. This translates into CASSSIQGIYGYTF.